Listed below are T cell receptor beta chains from one sample, sequenced in a study of T cells in tuberculosis. Generated by immunoSEQ multiplex PCR, the TCRdb table keeps only in-frame clones and is missing some. The table lists 30,000 to 35,000 clones, roughly 90% of them singletons. The sequenced sample was PBMCs. The receptors were sampled from a donor between 10 and 35 years old with latent tuberculosis or without tuberculosis infection. Both conserved end residues are trimmed from each CDR3. The size of a clone is reported for some rows only, either as once, few or many, or as a class for expanded clones.

V gene,clone size,CDR3 protein
TRBV27,-,ASSSLRDSFATNEKLF
TRBV28,-,ASRRQGVSNQPQH
TRBV14,-,ASSQLGVDSFRTEAF
TRBV7-6,-,ASSFSGFSYNEQF
TRBV11-2,few,ASSLAFVSYEQY
TRBV27,-,ASSFIRLAGTDTQY
TRBV5-1,once,ASSYSPELQGGETQY
TRBV19,-,ASSIQGISNQPQH
TRBV30,-,AWDRGRTNEKLF
TRBV25-1,-,ASSEERGAYEQY
TRBV7-2,-,ASSFREVGTDTQY
TRBV2,-,AWPGSGNTIY
TRBV5-4,-,ASSPEGPSGGSTDTQY
TRBV19,-,ASMQGNTEAF
TRBV10-3,-,AISESRVLLEQY
TRBV10-3,-,AISIHNYNEQF
TRBV4-2,few,ASSRTSGTGGTYSNQPQH
TRBV29-1,-,SVEGAQGENYGYT
TRBV28,-,ASSFTSGSDEQY
TRBV29-1,-,SVEVDYWTLQETQY
TRBV7-3,-,ASSLLGPGGTGELF
TRBV7-9,-,ASSSLETPRYEQY
TRBV28,-,ASKTGGSETQY
TRBV5-1,-,ASSLAGLAGQPQH
TRBV10-3,-,AIREDTHSGNTIY
TRBV28,-,ASTQGAGYEQF
TRBV6-1,once,ASRIREGTDTQY
TRBV12-5,once,ASGLGQDGYT
TRBV9,-,ASSVSRGDPDTQY
TRBV25-1,-,ASSEGLGPDTQY
TRBV6-5,-,ASSYPRQGWGTEAF
TRBV4-1,-,ASSQRGGAERNTIY
TRBV4-2,-,ASSQAQNSDYPRGRETQY
TRBV19,-,ASSIGLAGPFNEQF
TRBV30,-,AGQTHNSPLH
TRBV6-6,-,ASSIEKETQY
TRBV30,-,AWTPGGIRNQPQH
TRBV9,once,ASSGHVYEQF
TRBV19,-,ASSPEDRGSLVPQF
TRBV19,-,ASSRDNYNEQF
TRBV15,-,ATSRRDWESTDTQY
TRBV6-5,-,ASSHGQRSGYT
TRBV7-2,-,ASSRPEETQY
TRBV19,-,ASSIDQNSIYGYT